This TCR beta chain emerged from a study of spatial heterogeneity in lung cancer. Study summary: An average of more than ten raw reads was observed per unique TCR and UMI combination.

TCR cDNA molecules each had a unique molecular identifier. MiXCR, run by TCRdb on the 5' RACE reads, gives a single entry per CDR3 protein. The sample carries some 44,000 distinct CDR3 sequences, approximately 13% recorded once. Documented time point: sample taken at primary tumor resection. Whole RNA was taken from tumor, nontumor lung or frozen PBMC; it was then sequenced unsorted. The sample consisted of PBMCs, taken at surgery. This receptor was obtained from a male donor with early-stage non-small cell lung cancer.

CDR3 bases: TGTGCCAGCAGCTTAGGGGCTAGCCAGCCGCAGTATTTT. It specifies CASSLGASQPQYF. The V call is TRBV7-9, the J call TRBJ2-3, with D perhaps TRBD2 (5 bases). Trimming stripped 1 base from V and 10 bases from J, with 12 bases between. The CDR3 runs 13 residues. Germline V gene lookup returns CDR1 SEHNR and CDR2 FQNEAQ (reference sequence).